Below are 10 T cell receptor beta chains sequenced from a single sample in a study of tissue T cells after allogeneic stem cell transplantation. Indicated time point: mouse harvest day 7 after allogeneic transplant. Tail vein injection delivered 10^7 T-cell-depleted bone marrow cells and 10^6 splenic CD5+ T cells. Produced via immunoSEQ multiplex PCR; TCRdb's table is partial and in-frame only. The sample includes approximately 7,000 clones, roughly 47% seen only once; the top ten take approximately 5.4%. Sequenced material: gut tissue. Every receptor here comes from a female BALB/c mouse given C57BL/6 T cells with graft-versus-host disease after an allogeneic hematopoietic cell transplant.

Comments on this clone: All gene names here are mouse names. The CDR3 end is not reached by the read, which stops 1 residue before it; the germline J gene fills it in. The chain is built from TRBV3 and TRBJ2-3, with a tentative D call TRBD1 (5 bases). CDR1 and CDR2 from the germline V gene are SNHLY and FYNGKV (reference sequence). The CDR3 is 15 amino acids. The V and J ends lost 2 bases and 0 bases respectively, with 9 bases between them. The CDR3 spells CASSLPRVSAETLYF. CDR3 bases read: TGTGCCAGCAGCTTACCCAGGGTTAGTGCAGAAACGCTGTAT.

About this clone: The genes are named according to mouse. The sequence runs out 1 residue before the end of the CDR3; the remainder is reconstructed from the germline J gene. V is TRBV26 and J is TRBJ2-3; TRBD1 is a possible D gene (7 bases). The V gene lost 4 bases and the J gene lost 0 bases, with 11 bases spanning the gap. This CDR3 is 15 amino acids long. Germline CDR1 and CDR2: KGHPV and FQNQEV (reference sequence). The DNA read from the CDR3 is TGTGCCAGCAGTCCAGGGGGGACTAGTGCAGAAACGCTGTAT. Amino acids: CASSPGGTSAETLY. In full, the CDR3 is CASSPGGTSAETLYF.

Regarding this clone: Gene names denote mouse genes. The read finishes 1 residue shy of the CDR3 end, and the germline J gene is used to complete it. The chain employs TRBV17 and TRBJ2-7; 7 positions agree with TRBD1. The V and J ends lost 0 bases and 7 bases, in that order; junction bases with no gene match: 6. The germline gives CDR1 MNHDT, CDR2 YYDKIL. CDR3 length: 14 residues. The sequenced CDR3 bases are TGTGCTAGCAGTAGAGAACGACAGGGTTTGGAACAGTAC. Protein product: CASSRERQGLEQY. The whole CDR3 protein reads CASSRERQGLEQYF.

This clone was seen a handful of times. Germline and genes: mouse. The read ends 1 residue shy of where the CDR3 ends; the end is completed using the germline J gene. V and J are TRBV13-2 and TRBJ1-5; possibly TRBD1 for D (6 bases). The CDR3 sequence is 15 residues long. V lost 3 bases and J lost 0, with 10 bases in between. The germline gives CDR1 NNHNN, CDR2 SYGAGS (reference sequence). The CDR3 spells CASGGDTYNNQAPLF. The part of the CDR3 DNA that was read is TGTGCCAGCGGTGGGGACACCTATAACAACCAGGCTCCGCTT.

With respect to this clone: Here the gene names and germline are mouse. The sequence runs out 1 residue before the end of the CDR3; the remainder is reconstructed from the germline J gene. The chain recombines TRBV26 with TRBJ2-7; TRBD1 matches 11 bases. Germline V gene sequence: CDR1 KGHPV, CDR2 FQNQEV (reference sequence). This CDR3 is 15 amino acids long. The J segment lost 0 bases and the V segment lost 6 bases, leaving 4 bases of the junction unmatched. The CDR3 is CASSLGTGGSYEQYF. Incomplete CDR3 DNA: TGTGCCAGCAGCCTCGGGACAGGGGGCTCCTATGAACAGTAC.

Concerning this clone itself: Gene names are mouse gene names. The read ends 1 residue before the CDR3 terminus; that terminus is restored from the germline J gene. V gene TRBV20 combines with J gene TRBJ2-5, with TRBD1 matching 7 bases. Germline V gene data show CDR1 as GFQATS and CDR2 as STVNSAI. Trimming removed 0 bases from V and 5 bases from J; junction bases left unmatched: 2. CDR3 length equals 13 residues. The CDR3 sequence is CGAREQGRDTQYF. The sequenced CDR3 bases are TGTGGTGCTAGGGAACAGGGGCGAGACACCCAGTAC. The full variable domain, completed using reference TRBV20 and TRBJ2-5, is GALVYQYPRRTICKSGTSMRMECQAVGFQATSVAWYRQSPQKTFELIALSTVNSAIKYEQNFTQEKFPISHPNLSFSSMTVLNAYLEDRGLYLCGAREQGRDTQYFGPGTRLLVL.

About this clone: Genes and germline come from the mouse. The DNA read from the CDR3 is TGTGCCAGCGGGGCCAGGGGGCCGGGAAATACGCTCTAT. It codes for CASGARGPGNTLY. The entire CDR3 protein is CASGARGPGNTLYF. The chain carries TRBV13-2 and TRBJ1-3, with TRBD1 matching over 8 bases. The read gets to within 1 residue of the CDR3 end, and the germline J gene fills in the rest. Germline values: CDR1 NNHNN, CDR2 SYGAGS (reference sequence). With V trimmed by 5 bases and J by 4 bases, 5 bases remained unmatched. The CDR3 loop spans 14 amino acids.

Note on this clone: Gene and germline names: mouse. The missing CDR3 end, 1 residue past where the read stops, is filled in from the germline J gene. The genes are TRBV13-3 and TRBJ1-1; TRBD1 agrees at 12 bases. This CDR3 spans 13 amino acids. Germline CDR1 and CDR2: NNHDY and SYVADS. V lost 4 bases to trimming and J lost 8 bases; unmatched junction nucleotides: 3. The CDR3 protein is CASSPGQGAEVFF. The part of the CDR3 DNA that was read is TGTGCCAGCAGTCCGGGACAGGGGGCGGAAGTCTTC.

This clone was detected a few times. The gene names given are mouse names. The read ends 1 residue before the CDR3 terminus; that terminus is restored from the germline J gene. The genes are TRBV26 and TRBJ2-7; tentatively, D is TRBD1 (6 bases). Germline-derived CDR1 and CDR2 are KGHPV and FQNQEV (reference sequence). This CDR3 is built from 12 residues. V lost 3 bases to trimming and J lost 4 bases, with 7 bases between them. The sequenced CDR3 bases are TGTGCCAGCAGTCTTACAGGGTATGAACAGTAC. This gives the protein CASSLTGYEQY. In full, the CDR3 is CASSLTGYEQYF.

Remarks on this clone: Here the gene names and germline are mouse. From the germline J gene comes the end of the CDR3, since the read stops 1 residue before it. The V call is TRBV14, the J call TRBJ1-1, with unresolved D. CDR3 length: 13 amino acids. The germline V and J ends were trimmed by 5 bases and 0 bases, with 8 bases remaining between them. Germline V lookup: CDR1 SGHDT, CDR2 FRDEAV. The CDR3 sequence: CASSPNANTEVFF. CDR3 DNA (partial): TGTGCCAGCAGCCCCAATGCAAACACAGAAGTCTTC.